Below, 10 T cell receptor beta chains from the same sample are listed, as sequenced in a study of regulatory T cells in long-lasting Graves disease. CDR3 regions were amplified by Arm-PCR using iRepertoire HTBI primers to build TCR beta libraries. TCRdb analysed the multiplex PCR reads with MiXCR anew, one entry per CDR3 protein. The repertoire includes about 310,000 distinct CDR3 sequences, 22% of them detected once, and 45% to 70% sits in the top ten. Time point specified: persistent/refractory GD, antithyroid drugs over 5 years with positive TRAb. Extracted PBMC RNA gave rise to the TCR library. The material was peripheral blood mononuclear cells (PBMCs), obtained when the disease was refractory, from a patient treated with antithyroid drugs. The source is a female donor with Graves disease.

The chain recombines TRBV6-1 with TRBJ2-7; 9 positions agree with TRBD1. The germline V gene encodes CDR1 MNHNS and CDR2 SASEGT. CDR3 length: 15 amino acids. The ends lost 5 bases at V and 6 bases at J; junction bases unmatched: 11. This CDR3 is CASSHTGTGYPEQYF. The CDR3 DNA reads TGTGCCAGCAGTCATACCGGGACAGGGTACCCCGAGCAGTACTTC.

The chain uses TRBV28 and TRBJ2-3; 11 bases fit TRBD1. Germline V gives CDR1 MDHEN, CDR2 SYDVKM. The junction had 2 bases not matched to a gene; V was cut back by 3 bases and J by 3 bases. The CDR3 covers 15 residues. The chain's CDR3 is CASSFGTGGTDTQYF. CDR3 coding DNA: TGTGCCAGCAGTTTCGGGACAGGGGGTACAGATACGCAGTATTTT.

This clonotype has more than one count but fewer than ten. The chain links TRBV18 to TRBJ1-4; D gene ambiguous. The CDR3 spans 14 residues. CDR1 KGHSH and CDR2 LQKENI come from the germline V gene. The V end was cut by 2 bases, the J end by 3 bases, with 7 bases between. CDR3 residues: CASSPGVSNEKLFF. DNA for the CDR3: TGTGCCAGCTCACCAGGGGTCTCTAATGAAAAACTGTTTTTT. The whole variable domain, filled in from reference TRBV18 and TRBJ1-4, reads NAGVMQNPRHLVRRRGQEARLRCSPMKGHSHVYWYRQLPEEGLKFMVYLQKENIIDESGMPKERFSAEFPKEGPSILRIQQVVRGDSAAYFCASSPGVSNEKLFFGSGTQLSVL.

This clonotype was seen more than once but under ten times. V is TRBV7-8 and J is TRBJ2-7; D unclear. The CDR3 is 16 amino acids. V was trimmed by 0 bases and J by 2 bases, leaving 14 bases between them. Per germline, CDR1 SGHVS and CDR2 FQNEAQ. The CDR3 is CASSLAQAARTYEQYF. The CDR3 DNA follows: TGTGCCAGCAGCTTAGCGCAGGCGGCAAGGACCTACGAGCAGTACTTC.

In this sample, this clonotype turned up many times. J is TRBJ1-2 and V is TRBV5-1; D uncertain. Trimming removed 4 bases from V and 1 base from J, with 5 bases in between. The CDR3 is 12 residues long. The germline V gene encodes CDR1 SGHRS and CDR2 YFSETQ. The chain's CDR3 is CASSEDNYGYTF. Written as DNA, the CDR3 is TGCGCCAGCAGCGAGGATAACTATGGCTACACCTTC. The full variable domain, its missing parts supplied by reference TRBV5-1 and TRBJ1-2, is KAGVTQTPRYLIKTRGQQVTLSCSPISGHRSVSWYQQTPGQGLQFLFEYFSETQRNKGNFPGRFSGRQFSNSRSEMNVSTLELGDSALYLCASSEDNYGYTFGSGTRLTVV.

This clonotype was recorded at least ten times. CDR3: CASRDRVDSDGYTF. CDR3 nucleotide sequence: TGTGCCAGCAGGGACAGGGTGGATTCGGATGGCTACACCTTC. This chain uses TRBV28 with TRBJ1-2; 8 positions match TRBD1. The junction had 9 bases not matched to a gene; V was cut back by 6 bases and J by 6 bases. The germline V gene has CDR1 MDHEN and CDR2 SYDVKM. The CDR3 sequence is 14 residues long.

This clonotype has just a few counts. The rearrangement joins TRBV7-9 to TRBJ1-3; possibly TRBD1 for D (6 bases). This CDR3 contains 15 residues. V dropped 5 bases and J dropped 3 bases, with 14 bases sitting between them. The germline gives CDR1 SEHNR, CDR2 FQNEAQ (reference sequence). The CDR3 DNA is TGTGCCAGCAGCGTTCCAGGGGCTGGTGGAAACACCATATATTTT. Translated: CASSVPGAGGNTIYF.

This clonotype was observed at least ten times. The chain combines TRBV12-3 or TRBV12-4 with TRBJ1-4; 9 positions agree with TRBD1. Trimming removed 5 bases from V and 4 bases from J; junction bases left unmatched: 5. This CDR3 has 15 residues. CDR3: CASSRGGQGNEKLFF. CDR3 in DNA: TGTGCCAGCAGTCGGGGGGGACAGGGTAATGAAAAACTGTTTTTT.

As for this clonotype: With a much larger clone just one base away, this may be a read error. The rearrangement joins TRBV7-2 to TRBJ2-5; D is possibly TRBD1 (6 bases). Germline loops: CDR1 SGHTA, CDR2 FQGNSA. There are 15 residues in the CDR3. Between the trimmed V and J ends, which lost 5 bases and 5 bases, there was a span of 18 bases. CDR3 in DNA: TGTGCCAGCAGCAAATTAGCAGGGGTGGAGGAGACCCAGTACTTC. Translated, it gives CASSKLAGVEETQYF.

This clonotype was observed a few times. The chain recombines TRBV6-2 or TRBV6-3 with TRBJ1-5, with D possibly TRBD1 on 5 matching bases. Trimming stripped 2 bases from V and 3 bases from J, with 11 bases between. Germline loops: CDR1 MNHEY, CDR2 SVGEGT. The CDR3 sequence is 15 residues long. The CDR3 region is CASSYAGRTNQPQHF. The CDR3, as DNA: TGTGCCAGCAGTTACGCGGGACGCACCAATCAGCCCCAGCATTTT.